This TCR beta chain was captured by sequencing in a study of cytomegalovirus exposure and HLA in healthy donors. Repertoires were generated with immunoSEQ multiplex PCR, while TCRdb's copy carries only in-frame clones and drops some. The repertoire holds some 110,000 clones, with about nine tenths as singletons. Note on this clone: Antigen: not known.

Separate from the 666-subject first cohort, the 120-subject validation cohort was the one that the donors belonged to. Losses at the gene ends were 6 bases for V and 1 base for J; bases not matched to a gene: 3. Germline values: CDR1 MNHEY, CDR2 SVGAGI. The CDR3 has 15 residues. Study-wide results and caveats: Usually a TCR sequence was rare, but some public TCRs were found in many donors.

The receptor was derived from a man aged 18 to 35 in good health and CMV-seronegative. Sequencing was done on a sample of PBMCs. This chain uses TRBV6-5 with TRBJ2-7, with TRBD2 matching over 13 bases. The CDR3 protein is CASSTSGRASYEQYF. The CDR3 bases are TGTGCCAGCAGCACTAGCGGGAGGGCATCCTACGAGCAGTACTTC.